The present entry profiles one TCR beta chain with its context. Its specificity is not known. Profiled with immunoSEQ multiplex PCR; TCRdb holds only in-frame clones, not every one. The table records fewer than 6,500 clones, more than 20% of them present only once. This sample was taken from a study of sequential checkpoint blockade in melanoma. Looking at the study overall: After nivolumab or ipilimumab alone, some 20 patients had week-13 rebiopsies.

Germline values: CDR1 SGHRS, CDR2 YFSETQ. This CDR3 has 14 residues. V was clipped by 0 bases and J by 2 bases; unmatched bases: 0. Noted treatment: randomized to nivolumab then ipilimumab (arm A) or the reverse (arm B). Patients had received no earlier DNA-damaging chemotherapy. Study results and limitations: Response in arm A was associated with pretreatment TIL clonality. Clinical benefit was about 30 times likelier when tumor T-cell fraction and clonality increased.

The sample here was tumor tissue (inferred from file names), taken from a patient given nivolumab and ipilimumab in sequence. This sequence originates from a human donor with melanoma. The V and J genes are TRBV5-1 and TRBJ2-7; 9 bases are a match to TRBD1. The CDR3, as DNA: TGCGCCAGCAGCTTGGGACAGGGGGCCTACGAGCAGTACTTC. Protein product: CASSLGQGAYEQYF.